This T cell receptor (beta chain) was found in a study of blood T cell repertoires in COVID-19. The CDR3 runs 18 residues. V lost 4 bases and J 0 bases, leaving 19 bases between the germline ends. Germline CDR1 and CDR2: GTSNPN and SVGIG (reference sequence). Profiled with immunoSEQ multiplex PCR; TCRdb holds only in-frame clones, not every one. The profile shows around 300,000 clones, roughly 85% of them singletons. The source of this sequence is a human donor in a cohort sampled during active COVID-19. Sequences were obtained from peripheral blood. The V gene is TRBV30, the J gene TRBJ1-6; D may be TRBD1 (6 bases). The CDR3 DNA follows: TGTGCCTGGACCTCGAAAGGACAGCCAACCTCCTATAATTCACCCCTCCACTTT. Translation gives CAWTSKGQPTSYNSPLHF. The whole variable domain, remainder taken from reference TRBV30 and TRBJ1-6, is SQTIHQWPATLVQPVGSPLSLECTVEGTSNPNLYWYRQAAGRGLQLLFYSVGIGQISSEVPQNLSASRPQDRQFILSSKKLLLSDSGFYLCAWTSKGQPTSYNSPLHFGNGTRLTVT.